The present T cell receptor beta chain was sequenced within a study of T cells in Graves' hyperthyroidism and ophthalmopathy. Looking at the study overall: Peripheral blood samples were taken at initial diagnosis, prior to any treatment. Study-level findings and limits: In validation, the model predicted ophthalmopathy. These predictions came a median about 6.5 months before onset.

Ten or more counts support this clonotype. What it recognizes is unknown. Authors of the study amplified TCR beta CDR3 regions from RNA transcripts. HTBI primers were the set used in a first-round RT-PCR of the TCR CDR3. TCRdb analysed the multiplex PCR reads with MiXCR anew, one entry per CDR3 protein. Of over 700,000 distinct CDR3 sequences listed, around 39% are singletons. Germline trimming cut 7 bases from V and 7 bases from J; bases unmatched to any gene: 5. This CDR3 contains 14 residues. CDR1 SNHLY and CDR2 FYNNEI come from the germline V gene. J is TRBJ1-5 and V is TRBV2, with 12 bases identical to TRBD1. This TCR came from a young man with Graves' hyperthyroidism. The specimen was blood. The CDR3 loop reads CASTGTGGAQPQHF. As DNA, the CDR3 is TGTGCCAGCACAGGGACAGGGGGCGCCCAGCCCCAGCATTTT. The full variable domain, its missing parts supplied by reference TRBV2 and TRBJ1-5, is EPEVTQTPSHQVTQMGQEVILRCVPISNHLYFYWYRQILGQKVEFLVSFYNNEISEKSEIFDDQFSVERPDGSNFTLKIRSTKLEDSAMYFCASTGTGGAQPQHFGDGTRLSIL.